These T cell receptor beta chains were read from a single sample in a study of blood T cell repertoires in COVID-19. Here immunoSEQ multiplex PCR was the method, and the copy in TCRdb shows in-frame clones only, minus some. The table includes roughly 25,000 clones, 85% to 90% detected once. What was sequenced was peripheral blood. Every receptor here comes from a human donor in a cohort sampled during active COVID-19. Both conserved end residues are part of each CDR3. The D gene is left open where the match is weak.

j_call: TRBJ1-4
v_call: TRBV4-1
d_call: -
cdr3_nt: TGCGCCAGCAGCCAAGTGATAGACAGGCCGACTAATGAAAAACTGTTTTTT
cdr3_aa: CASSQVIDRPTNEKLFF

j_call: TRBJ2-7
v_call: TRBV5-1
d_call: -
cdr3_nt: TGCGCCAGCAGCCTTTCTGGGGACACCTTGAAATACGAGCAGTACTTC
cdr3_aa: CASSLSGDTLKYEQYF

j_call: TRBJ1-6
v_call: TRBV5-1
d_call: -
cdr3_nt: TGCGCCAGCAGCGGTGGCTTGAGGCAGCTAAATTCACCCCTCCACTTT
cdr3_aa: CASSGGLRQLNSPLHF

j_call: TRBJ2-3
v_call: TRBV19
d_call: -
cdr3_nt: TGTGCCAGTAGTAAGGGCGGGTTCCGCACAGATACGCAGTATTTT
cdr3_aa: CASSKGGFRTDTQYF

j_call: TRBJ2-5
v_call: TRBV7-2
d_call: TRBD2
cdr3_nt: TGTGCCAGCACCGGACTAGCGGGGGGGTCCGCAGAGACCCAGTACTTC
cdr3_aa: CASTGLAGGSAETQYF

j_call: TRBJ1-5
v_call: TRBV19
d_call: TRBD1
cdr3_nt: TGTGCCAGTAGTATAGACAAGGACAGGGGCCGGGGCAATCAGCCCCAGCATTTT
cdr3_aa: CASSIDKDRGRGNQPQHF

j_call: TRBJ2-7
v_call: TRBV10-1
d_call: -
cdr3_nt: TGCGCCAGCAGTGAGTTAACTTTAATCGGCGAGCAGTACTTC
cdr3_aa: CASSELTLIGEQYF

j_call: TRBJ2-7
v_call: TRBV15
d_call: -
cdr3_nt: TGTGCCACCAGCAGAGTTGAGGGCTACGAGCAGTACTTC
cdr3_aa: CATSRVEGYEQYF

j_call: TRBJ1-5
v_call: TRBV4-1
d_call: -
cdr3_nt: TGCGCCAGCAGCCGGGGGGAGTATCAGCCCCAGCATTTT
cdr3_aa: CASSRGEYQPQHF

j_call: TRBJ2-2
v_call: TRBV18
d_call: TRBD1
cdr3_nt: TGTGCCAGCTCACCATATGGACAGGGCGGTAGCACCGGGGAGCTGTTTTTT
cdr3_aa: CASSPYGQGGSTGELFF

j_call: TRBJ1-2
v_call: TRBV5-1
d_call: -
cdr3_nt: TGCGCCAGCAGCTTGGAAGGGGACTATGGCTACACCTTC
cdr3_aa: CASSLEGDYGYTF

j_call: TRBJ1-2
v_call: TRBV2
d_call: TRBD1
cdr3_nt: TGTGCCAGCAGTGAAGCCCCACAGGGGGCCGGCTACACCTTC
cdr3_aa: CASSEAPQGAGYTF

j_call: TRBJ2-7
v_call: TRBV5-1
d_call: -
cdr3_nt: TGCGCCAGCAGCGCGGCGGGCTACGAGCAGTACTTC
cdr3_aa: CASSAAGYEQYF

j_call: TRBJ1-1
v_call: TRBV28
d_call: TRBD1
cdr3_nt: TGTGCCAGCAGTATACTGACAGGGTTGGCTGGAGCTTTCTTT
cdr3_aa: CASSILTGLAGAFF

j_call: TRBJ2-2
v_call: TRBV6-6
d_call: -
cdr3_nt: TGTGCCAGCAGTTACTCTATAGCAAACACCGGGGAGCTGTTTTTT
cdr3_aa: CASSYSIANTGELFF

j_call: TRBJ1-5
v_call: TRBV1
d_call: -
cdr3_nt: TGCACCAGCAGCCAACGCCGGGAGGGTCAGCCCCAGCATTTT
cdr3_aa: CTSSQRREGQPQHF

j_call: TRBJ2-1
v_call: TRBV5-1
d_call: -
cdr3_nt: TGCGCCAGCAGCTTGAAAGCGGGCCCTTACAATGAGCAGTTCTTC
cdr3_aa: CASSLKAGPYNEQFF

j_call: TRBJ2-7
v_call: TRBV7-6
d_call: -
cdr3_nt: TGTGCCAGCAGCTTAGAGGACAGTTACGAGCAGTACTTC
cdr3_aa: CASSLEDSYEQYF

j_call: TRBJ2-3
v_call: TRBV3-1/TRBV3-2
d_call: TRBD2
cdr3_nt: TGTGCCAGCAGCTCGTCGGGGGGGGCATCAGATACGCAGTATTTT
cdr3_aa: CASSSSGGASDTQYF

j_call: TRBJ1-4
v_call: TRBV20-1
d_call: -
cdr3_nt: TGCAGTGCTAGTATGGACAGATCTTCCGGTAATGAAAAACTGTTTTTT
cdr3_aa: CSASMDRSSGNEKLFF

j_call: TRBJ2-5
v_call: TRBV5-1
d_call: -
cdr3_nt: TGCGCCAGCAGCCAGGGACACGCAACCCAAGAGACCCAGTACTTC
cdr3_aa: CASSQGHATQETQYF

j_call: TRBJ2-4
v_call: TRBV15
d_call: -
cdr3_nt: TGTGCCACCAGCAGAGTATTAGAGGGTCGGGACAAAAACATTCAGTACTTC
cdr3_aa: CATSRVLEGRDKNIQYF